One sample yielded the 17 T cell receptor beta chains listed below, sequenced in a study of CD8 T cells in Susac syndrome (dated by TCRdb to the late 2010s). Libraries were constructed by the immunoSEQ multiplex PCR assay. RNA was extracted using the RNeasy kit, and roughly 0.5 to 1 microgram was reverse transcribed with random hexamers. Starting from the raw public reads, TCRdb applied fastp trimming at Q25, assembled clones with MiXCR and retained in-frame beta chains. Every distinct CDR3 protein forms one entry, paired with its most common genes and DNA. The sample table shows 25,000 to 35,000 distinct CDR3 sequences, and roughly 92% are seen once. 0.27% of the sample is taken by the ten largest. Material for sequencing was CD8+ T cells from PBMCs. The receptors were gathered from a human donor in good health.

The V call is TRBV3-1, the J call TRBJ2-1; no firm D call. CDR3 length equals 15 residues. Germline assignment: CDR1 LGHDT and CDR2 YNNKEL (reference sequence). V lost 5 bases and J lost 0, with 11 bases in between. The CDR3 DNA is TGTGCCAGCAGCTGGGCTCTCAGCTCCTACAATGAGCAGTTCTTC. Amino acid sequence: CASSWALSSYNEQFF.

The CDR3 here is CASRSPSGAGTDTQYF. The CDR3, as DNA: TGTGCCAGCAGATCCCCCTCAGGAGCGGGCACAGATACGCAGTATTTT. This rearrangement joins TRBV6-1 to TRBJ2-3; a weak D match, TRBD2 (5 bases). This CDR3 comprises 16 residues. V was pared by 6 bases and J by 1 base, with 17 bases between. Germline CDR1 reads MNHNS; CDR2 reads SASEGT.

The chain couples TRBV5-5 to TRBJ2-7; 9 bases agree with TRBD1. This CDR3 contains 19 residues. Germline assignment: CDR1 SGHKS and CDR2 YYEKEE (reference sequence). V lost 4 bases to trimming and J lost 3 bases; unmatched junction nucleotides: 20. Here the CDR3 DNA reads TGTGCCAGCAGCCCTCAGGGCGGACCGGGACAGGGATTCCGCTACGAGCAGTACTTC. Encoded protein: CASSPQGGPGQGFRYEQYF.

The CDR3 reads CSVKGATGHYEQYF. The CDR3 bases are TGCAGCGTTAAGGGAGCCACTGGGCACTACGAGCAGTACTTC. The chain employs TRBV29-1 and TRBJ2-7, with D tentatively TRBD2 (5 bases). Looked up from germline, CDR1 is SQVTM and CDR2 is ANQGSEA. Between the trimmed V and J ends, which lost 5 bases and 3 bases, there was a span of 17 bases. The CDR3 contains 14 residues.

V gene TRBV3-1 combines with J gene TRBJ1-1, with 7 bases aligning to TRBD1. Germline CDR1 is LGHDT and CDR2 is YNNKEL (reference sequence). The J segment lost 0 bases and the V segment lost 2 bases, leaving 9 bases of the junction unmatched. The length of the CDR3 is 17 residues. CDR3: CASSQNPATGLNTEAFF. CDR3 bases: TGTGCCAGCAGCCAAAATCCGGCGACAGGGTTGAACACTGAAGCTTTCTTT.

The chain carries TRBV3-1 and TRBJ1-3; no clear D gene. The CDR3 totals 12 residues. CDR1 is LGHDT, CDR2 YNNKEL, per germline (reference sequence). Trimming cost V 5 bases and J 7 bases, with 9 bases left between them. The CDR3 DNA follows: TGTGCCAGCAGCAACAGCCTTAACACCATATATTTT. Its translation is CASSNSLNTIYF.

V and J are TRBV7-2 and TRBJ2-1, with 7 bases fitting TRBD1. The CDR3 runs 15 residues. Germline lookup yields CDR1 SGHTA and CDR2 FQGNSA. V dropped 5 bases and J dropped 6; count of bases not matched to a gene: 10. In DNA form, the CDR3 reads TGTGCCAGCAGCATCCCCAGGGGGTTAACCAATGAGCAGTTCTTC. Protein: CASSIPRGLTNEQFF.

V and J are TRBV27 and TRBJ2-1, with D perhaps matching TRBD2 (5 bases). The CDR3 totals 16 residues. V was shortened by 2 bases and J by 4 bases, with 15 bases between the two germline ends. Germline lookup yields CDR1 MNHEY and CDR2 SMNVEV (reference sequence). DNA for the CDR3: TGTGCCAGCAGTTTAAAGCGGCTTGCCGATTACAATGAGCAGTTCTTC. It yields the protein CASSLKRLADYNEQFF.

The chain couples TRBV10-2 to TRBJ1-1; 8 bases are a match to TRBD1. Per the germline V gene, CDR1 is WSHSY and CDR2 is SAAADI. The CDR3 runs to 17 residues. With V trimmed by 6 bases and J by 0 bases, 12 bases remained unmatched. The CDR3 loop reads CASRPGQATRVNTEAFF. The CDR3 nucleotides read TGCGCCAGCAGGCCGGGACAGGCGACAAGAGTGAACACTGAAGCTTTCTTT.

The chain has TRBV27 and TRBJ2-7; the D gene could be TRBD1 or TRBD2 (5 bases each). V was shortened by 3 bases and J by 0 bases, with 9 bases between the two germline ends. In germline, CDR1 is MNHEY, CDR2 SMNVEV (reference sequence). The CDR3 spans 14 residues. In DNA, the CDR3 is TGTGCCAGCAGTTTCGTGGGGGACTCCTACGAGCAGTACTTC. Protein sequence: CASSFVGDSYEQYF.

This rearrangement joins TRBV12-3 or TRBV12-4 to TRBJ1-2; TRBD1 matches at 7 bases. Germline trimming cut 2 bases from V and 4 bases from J; bases unmatched to any gene: 4. This CDR3 region has 14 residues. CDR3 nucleotides: TGTGCCAGCAGTTTATCAGGGGGAATCTATGGCTACACCTTC. It specifies CASSLSGGIYGYTF.

This chain uses TRBV29-1 with TRBJ2-7; possibly TRBD2 for D (7 bases). V was trimmed by 4 bases and J by 0 bases, leaving 16 bases between them. From germline, CDR1 is SQVTM and CDR2 ANQGSEA. The CDR3 loop spans 15 amino acids. In nucleotides, the CDR3 is TGCAGCGTTGCGGGGGGCAGGACGACCTCCTACGAGCAGTACTTC. Translating it yields CSVAGGRTTSYEQYF.

The chain joins TRBV7-2 to TRBJ1-2; D gene uncertain. The germline V gene has CDR1 SGHTA and CDR2 FQGNSA. V was shortened by 5 bases and J by 7 bases, with 14 bases between the two germline ends. The CDR3 is 13 residues long. The CDR3 loop is CASSLKPYGGYTF. CDR3 DNA sequence: TGTGCCAGCAGCCTGAAACCGTATGGTGGCTACACCTTC. The entire variable domain, with the rest obtained from reference TRBV7-2 and TRBJ1-2, is as follows: GAGVSQSPSNKVTEKGKDVELRCDPISGHTALYWYRQSLGQGLEFLIYFQGNSAPDKSGLPSDRFSAERTGGSVSTLTIQRTQQEDSAVYLCASSLKPYGGYTFGSGTRLTVV.

The CDR3, as DNA: TGTGCCAGCAGCTCAGCGGACAGGGGTTATAATTCACCCCTCCACTTT. This gives the protein CASSSADRGYNSPLHF. The chain recombines TRBV5-6 with TRBJ1-6; 9 nucleotides line up with TRBD1. Germline CDR1 reads SGHDT; CDR2 reads YYEEEE. The CDR3 sequence is 16 residues long. V gave up 3 bases and J gave up 4 bases; unmatched junction bases: 5.

The chain carries TRBV7-2 and TRBJ1-4; a weak D match, TRBD1 (5 bases). V lost 2 bases, J lost 8 bases, and 21 bases lay in between. CDR1 and CDR2 (germline): SGHTA, FQGNSA. CDR3 length: 17 residues. CDR3 sequence reads: CASSLPFRTRGLEKLFF. The CDR3 bases are TGTGCCAGCAGCTTACCCTTCAGGACGCGGGGCCTCGAAAAACTGTTTTTT.

The chain joins TRBV5-4 to TRBJ1-4, with 12 bases lining up with TRBD1. CDR3 length equals 14 residues. The trim removed 4 bases at V and 8 bases at J, leaving 3 bases unmatched. CDR1 SGHNT and CDR2 YYREEE come from the germline V gene (reference sequence). CDR3 sequence: CASSLGQGAEKLFF. The CDR3 DNA sequence: TGTGCCAGCAGCCTGGGACAGGGGGCGGAAAAACTGTTTTTT.

This clonotype was seen a handful of times. The J gene is TRBJ2-3, the V gene TRBV27; perhaps TRBD2 as D (5 bases). The CDR3 contains 13 residues. In germline, CDR1 is MNHEY, CDR2 SMNVEV (reference sequence). The V end lost 5 bases, the J end lost 4 bases, and 10 bases lay between the germline ends. The CDR3 DNA sequence: TGTGCCAGCAGTCCCACCGGGGCAGATACGCAGTATTTT. This codes for CASSPTGADTQYF.